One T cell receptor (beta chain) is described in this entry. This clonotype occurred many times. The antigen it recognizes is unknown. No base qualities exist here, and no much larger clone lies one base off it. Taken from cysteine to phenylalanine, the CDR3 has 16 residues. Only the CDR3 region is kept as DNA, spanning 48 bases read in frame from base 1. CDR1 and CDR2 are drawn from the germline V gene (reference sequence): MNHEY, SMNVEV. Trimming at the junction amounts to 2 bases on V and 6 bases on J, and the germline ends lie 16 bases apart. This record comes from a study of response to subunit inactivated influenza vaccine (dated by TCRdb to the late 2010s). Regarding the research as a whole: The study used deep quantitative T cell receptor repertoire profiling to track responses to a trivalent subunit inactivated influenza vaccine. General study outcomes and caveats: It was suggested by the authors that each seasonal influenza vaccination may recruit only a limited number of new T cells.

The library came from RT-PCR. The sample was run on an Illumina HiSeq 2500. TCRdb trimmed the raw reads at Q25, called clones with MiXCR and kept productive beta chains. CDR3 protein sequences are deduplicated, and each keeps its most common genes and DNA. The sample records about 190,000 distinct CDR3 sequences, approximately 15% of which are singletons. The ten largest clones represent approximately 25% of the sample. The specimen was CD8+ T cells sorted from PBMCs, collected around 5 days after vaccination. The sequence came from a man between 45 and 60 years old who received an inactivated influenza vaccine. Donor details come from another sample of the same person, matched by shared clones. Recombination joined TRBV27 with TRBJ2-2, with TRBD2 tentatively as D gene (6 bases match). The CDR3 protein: CASSLNWGDEAGELFF. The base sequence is TGTGCCAGCAGTTTAAACTGGGGGGATGAGGCCGGGGAGCTGTTTTTT.